Following are 15 T cell receptor beta chains from one sample sequenced in a study of CD8 T cells in ankylosing spondylitis. Study results and caveats: A TCR beta motif made of several highly homologous variants seemed typical of ankylosing spondylitis blood.

MiXCR, run by TCRdb on the 5' RACE reads, gives a single entry per CDR3 protein. The data contain 700,000 or so distinct CDR3 sequences, around a fifth of them singletons. Their recognized antigens are unknown. The source material was blood, either unsorted or a sorted T cell fraction (not recorded which). Every receptor here comes from a male donor with ankylosing spondylitis.

V is TRBV9 and J is TRBJ2-3; D gene unclear. Germline loops: CDR1 SGDLS, CDR2 YYNGEE. V was trimmed by 4 bases and J by 3 bases, leaving 12 bases between them. This CDR3 is 14 amino acids long. The CDR3 is CASSPPWRTDTQYF. Written as DNA, the CDR3 is TGTGCCAGCAGCCCCCCGTGGAGAACAGATACGCAGTATTTT.

The chain uses TRBV12-3 or TRBV12-4 and TRBJ2-7; 8 nucleotides line up with TRBD1. This CDR3 comprises 16 residues. V lost 5 bases and J lost 2; bases outside the gene matches: 11. In DNA form, the CDR3 reads TGTGCCAGCAGTCCCCTGACAGGGGATGGGACCTACGAGCAGTACTTC. It translates to CASSPLTGDGTYEQYF.

The chain carries TRBV9 and TRBJ1-1; D gene uncertain. V was trimmed by 0 bases and J by 3 bases, leaving 9 bases between them. The CDR3 covers 14 residues. CDR1 SGDLS and CDR2 YYNGEE come from the germline V gene. CDR3 in DNA: TGTGCCAGCAGCGTAGGGCCCGTCGACACTGAAGCTTTCTTT. It yields the protein CASSVGPVDTEAFF.

The chain recombines TRBV30 with TRBJ1-5, with 7 bases matching TRBD1. Trimming removed 2 bases from V and 4 bases from J; junction bases left unmatched: 2. Germline V gene sequence: CDR1 GTSNPN, CDR2 SVGIG (reference sequence). This CDR3 contains 13 residues. CDR3 sequence reads: CAWSWDRNQPQHF. The CDR3 DNA reads TGTGCCTGGAGTTGGGACAGAAATCAGCCCCAGCATTTT.

The gene calls are TRBV4-2 and TRBJ1-1; TRBD1 aligns across 7 bases. The CDR3 is 14 residues long. Germline V CDR1 and CDR2: LGHNA, YNFKEQ. J was trimmed by 5 bases and V by 4 bases; bases with no gene match: 7. The CDR3 DNA reads TGTGCCAGCAGCCGGGAACAGGGGAAAACTGAAGCTTTCTTT. This sequence encodes CASSREQGKTEAFF.

This clonotype was recorded a few times. The chain couples TRBV28 to TRBJ1-4; possible D gene TRBD1, 5 bases. CDR1 and CDR2 (germline): MDHEN, SYDVKM. This CDR3 contains 17 residues. Trimming removed 10 bases at V and 5 bases at J, with 26 bases between. Here the CDR3 reads CATYWDLRHRGNEKLFF. The DNA for the CDR3 is TGTGCCACGTACTGGGACCTTAGACATAGGGGCAATGAAAAACTGTTTTTT.

This clonotype was observed many times. The genes are TRBV12-3 or TRBV12-4 and TRBJ2-7; a weak D match, TRBD1 (6 bases). V lost 4 bases, J lost 12 bases, and 19 bases lay in between. The CDR3 loop spans 13 amino acids. This CDR3 is CASSSRDTGRPYF. The CDR3 DNA reads as TGTGCCAGCAGTTCCAGGGACACGGGAAGGCCGTACTTC.

There are a few counts of this clonotype. V usage is TRBV6-2 or TRBV6-3 and J usage is TRBJ1-6; weak D call: TRBD1 (6 bases). CDR3 length equals 14 residues. Germline V CDR1 and CDR2: MNHEY, SVGEGT. The V end was cut by 8 bases, the J end by 5 bases, with 13 bases between. The CDR3 coding sequence is TGTGCCAGCGGGGGGCCGAGGGATAATTCACCCCTCCACTTT. Protein: CASGGPRDNSPLHF.

The CDR3 region has the DNA TGTGCCAGCAGGGATGACAACTATGGCTACACCTTC. It encodes CASRDDNYGYTF. The chain uses TRBV2 and TRBJ1-2; D is uncertain. The CDR3 sequence is 12 residues long. Germline V CDR1 and CDR2: SNHLY, FYNNEI. Trimming pared 6 bases from V and 2 bases from J, leaving 7 bases between.

The chain links TRBV12-3 or TRBV12-4 to TRBJ1-3; D is perhaps TRBD1 (5 bases). The CDR3 totals 15 residues. V was cut by 3 bases and J by 0 bases, with 9 bases left in between. CDR3 sequence: CASSFGQGSGNTIYF. CDR3 DNA sequence: TGTGCCAGCAGTTTCGGGCAGGGCTCTGGAAACACCATATATTTT.

This rearrangement joins TRBV4-1 to TRBJ2-7; D unclear. The CDR3 covers 15 residues. Trimming pared 1 base from V and 3 bases from J, leaving 13 bases between. Germline CDR1 and CDR2: MGHRA and YSYEKL. This chain's CDR3 is CASSQVGKELYEQYF. The CDR3 bases are TGCGCCAGCAGCCAAGTGGGGAAAGAGCTCTACGAGCAGTACTTC.

This clonotype was counted between two and nine times. J is TRBJ1-2 and V is TRBV4-3, with 9 bases aligning to TRBD1. CDR1 is LGHNA and CDR2 is YSLEER in the germline V gene. V lost 0 bases and J lost 3; bases outside the gene matches: 5. CDR3 length equals 16 residues. CDR3 sequence reads: CASSQDGTGGYYGYTF. CDR3 coding DNA: TGCGCCAGCAGCCAAGATGGCACAGGGGGCTACTATGGCTACACCTTC.

A few counts support this clonotype. This chain links TRBV20-1 with TRBJ2-1, with a tentative D call TRBD2 (7 bases). CDR3 length: 13 residues. The germline V gene has CDR1 DFQATT and CDR2 SNEGSKA (reference sequence). The germline V and J ends were trimmed by 6 bases and 6 bases, with 15 bases remaining between them. The CDR3 DNA sequence: TGCAGTGCCCGAGGGGGGGGACGCAATGAGCAGTTCTTC. It specifies CSARGGGRNEQFF.

The chain links TRBV27 to TRBJ2-3; no clear D gene. The CDR3 covers 14 residues. Trimming removed 5 bases from V and 2 bases from J, with 11 bases in between. CDR1 and CDR2 (germline): MNHEY, SMNVEV (reference sequence). Here the CDR3 DNA reads TGTGCCAGCAGTCCCTCCTCCTACACAGATACGCAGTATTTT. Amino acids: CASSPSSYTDTQYF.

This clonotype was seen just once. V usage is TRBV11-2 and J usage is TRBJ2-1; 12 nucleotides agree with TRBD2. Per germline, CDR1 SGHAT and CDR2 FQNNGV. This CDR3 contains 16 residues. With 2 bases clipped from V and 9 bases from J, the junction kept 8 bases outside the gene matches. The CDR3 coding sequence is TGTGCCAGCAGCTTATTTCTAGCGGGGGGGTTGGTTGAGCAGTTCTTC. Translation: CASSLFLAGGLVEQFF.